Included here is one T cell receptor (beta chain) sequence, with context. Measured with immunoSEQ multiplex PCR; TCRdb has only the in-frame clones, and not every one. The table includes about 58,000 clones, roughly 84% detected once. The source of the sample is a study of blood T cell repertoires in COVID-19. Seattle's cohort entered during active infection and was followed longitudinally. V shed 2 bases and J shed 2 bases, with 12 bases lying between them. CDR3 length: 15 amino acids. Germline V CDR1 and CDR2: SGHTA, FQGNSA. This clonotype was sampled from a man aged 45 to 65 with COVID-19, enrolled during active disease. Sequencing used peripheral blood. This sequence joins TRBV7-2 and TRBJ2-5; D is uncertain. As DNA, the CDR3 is TGTGCCAGCAGCTTATTCGTCACTTTTCAAGAGACCCAGTACTTC. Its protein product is CASSLFVTFQETQYF. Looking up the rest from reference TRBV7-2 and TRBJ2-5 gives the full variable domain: GAGVSQSPSNKVTEKGKDVELRCDPISGHTALYWYRQSLGQGLEFLIYFQGNSAPDKSGLPSDRFSAERTGGSVSTLTIQRTQQEDSAVYLCASSLFVTFQETQYFGPGTRLLVL.